This paragraph covers one T cell receptor beta chain sequence. Its specificity is not known. The ViraFEST assay expanded antigen-specific CD4+ T cells with viral peptide pools before sequencing. The authors isolated CD4+ T cells after about 10 days of culture. No vaccinee had earlier SARS-CoV-2 infection, and nucleocapsid antibodies were negative. The entry originates in a study of vaccination effects on CD4 cells after COVID-19. This CDR3 is built from 15 residues. Per the germline V gene, CDR1 is MDHEN and CDR2 is SYDVKM. V was pared by 5 bases and J by 7 bases, with 21 bases between. Profiling relied on immunoSEQ multiplex PCR, and the TCRdb table lists in-frame clones only, not all of them. The sample lists about 73,000 clones, about 79% occurring once.

The sample here was CD4+ T cells from PBMCs cultured with SARS-CoV-2 spike peptides, taken before COVID-19 vaccination. The V and J genes are TRBV28 and TRBJ2-7; unclear D gene. The clonotype originates from a human donor who received a COVID-19 vaccine. CDR3 nucleotides: TGTGCCAGCAGTGGGCATCCCTTTACCGGTCGGGAGCAGTACGTC. It encodes CASSGHPFTGREQYV.